A selection of T cell receptor beta chains follows, all from one sample in a study of T cell responses to AZD1222 COVID-19 vaccine. The data were produced by immunoSEQ multiplex PCR, yet TCRdb's version contains in-frame clones alone and is incomplete. Here the sample spans 80,000 to 95,000 clones, about 78% being singletons. The starting material was peripheral blood, obtained on day 0 of AZD1222 vaccination. These receptors were collected from an adult in good health. CDR3s include the opening cysteine and the closing phenylalanine or tryptophan. Each record gives: clone size, J gene, D gene, V gene, CDR3 DNA, CDR3 protein. D genes are given only for firm matches. Clone size appears in some rows only: once, few, many, or a class for an expanded clone.

.	TRBJ2-3	.	TRBV5-4	TGTGCCAGCAGCTACGGAGGAACAGATACGCAGTATTTT	CASSYGGTDTQYF
.	TRBJ2-3	.	TRBV3-1/TRBV3-2	TGTGCCAGCAGCCAAGGTAGCGGAGGGGGGTCAGATACGCAGTATTTT	CASSQGSGGGSDTQYF
.	TRBJ2-2	.	TRBV18	TGTGCCAGCTCCCTACTCTGGACACCTAACACCGGGGAGCTGTTTTTT	CASSLLWTPNTGELFF
.	TRBJ2-1	TRBD1	TRBV6-1	TGTGCCAGCAGTGAGTGGGACAGCTCCTACAATGAGCAGTTCTTC	CASSEWDSSYNEQFF
.	TRBJ2-6	.	TRBV5-5	TGTGCCAGCAGCTTGAGCTCTGGGGCCAACGTCCTGACTTTC	CASSLSSGANVLTF
once	TRBJ1-5	.	TRBV2	TGTGCCAGCAGTGAGCGCCCCTCCGGTTATAGCAATCAGCCCCAGCATTTT	CASSERPSGYSNQPQHF
.	TRBJ2-5	TRBD1	TRBV5-1	TGCGCCAGCAGCCCCAATACAGGGGCGGAGACCCAGTACTTC	CASSPNTGAETQYF
.	TRBJ2-7	.	TRBV11-3	TGTGCCAGCAACCCATTCCGGGATCCCGAGCAGTACTTC	CASNPFRDPEQYF
.	TRBJ2-1	TRBD2	TRBV5-5	TGTGCCAGCAGCCCCGGACTAGCGGGGAGGAATGAGCAGTTCTTC	CASSPGLAGRNEQFF
.	TRBJ2-1	TRBD2	TRBV2	TGTGCCAGCAGTCCCGGGACTAGCCACTACAATGAGCAGTTCTTC	CASSPGTSHYNEQFF
.	TRBJ2-1	TRBD2	TRBV28	TGTGCCAGCAGTTCCATTCGGACTAGATGGGGTTACAATGAGCAGTTCTTC	CASSSIRTRWGYNEQFF
once	TRBJ2-3	TRBD2	TRBV5-1	TGCGCCAGCAGCTATGGGACTAGCGGGAGGGCCGGCACAGATACGCAGTATTTT	CASSYGTSGRAGTDTQYF
once	TRBJ2-1	TRBD2	TRBV5-1	TGCGCCAGCAGCTTGGGGGCGGAGGGACTAGCGGGAGCTAGTGAGCAGTTCTTC	CASSLGAEGLAGASEQFF
.	TRBJ1-5	.	TRBV3-1/TRBV3-2	TGTGCCAGCAGCCAACAATATAGCAATCAGCCCCAGCATTTT	CASSQQYSNQPQHF
.	TRBJ2-7	TRBD1	TRBV9	TGTGCCAGCAGCGTATCGGGACAGGGGGGCTACGAGCAGTACTTC	CASSVSGQGGYEQYF
.	TRBJ2-5	.	TRBV14	TGTGCCAGCAGCCCACTACGTTTGGGATTTCAAGAGACCCAGTACTTC	CASSPLRLGFQETQYF
.	TRBJ2-1	.	TRBV5-4	TGTGCCAGCAGCTTGTTGGGCAATGAGCAGTTCTTC	CASSLLGNEQFF
once	TRBJ1-2	.	TRBV3-1/TRBV3-2	TGTGCCAGCAGCCCCAGGACCGCCTCTACTTATGGCTACACCTTC	CASSPRTASTYGYTF
.	TRBJ2-1	.	TRBV24-1	TGTGCCACCAGTGACTCCATTCTTAATGAGCAGTTCTTC	CATSDSILNEQFF
.	TRBJ2-7	.	TRBV4-2	TGTGCCAGCAGCCAAGTTCCCCGAGTCGGTTCCTACGAGCAGTACTTC	CASSQVPRVGSYEQYF
.	TRBJ2-1	TRBD2	TRBV19	TGTGCCAGTAGTACCACTAGCGGGAGAAATGAGCAGTTCTTC	CASSTTSGRNEQFF
.	TRBJ1-2	TRBD1	TRBV19	TGTGCCAGTAGTGCCCGGACAGGGAATGGCTACACCTTC	CASSARTGNGYTF
.	TRBJ1-3	TRBD1	TRBV5-4	TGTGCCAGCAGCCGACAGGGGGCTGGAAACACCATATATTTT	CASSRQGAGNTIYF
.	TRBJ2-2	TRBD1	TRBV5-1	TGCGCCAGCAGCTTGTCCGGGACAGGGGTCACCGGGGAGCTGTTTTTT	CASSLSGTGVTGELFF